This passage covers 3 T cell receptor beta chains from one sample sequenced in a study of post-analysis software for immune sequencing data. These receptors' antigens are unknown. Study outcomes and limitations: Among roughly 5 TRBV segments more frequent in patients than controls were TRBV5-6, TRBV5-1 and TRBV20-1.

Incorporated into the TCR beta cDNA libraries were unique molecular identifiers, which served to reduce PCR and sequencing biases. TCRdb analysed the PCR reads with MiXCR anew, one entry per CDR3 protein. The data show hundreds of thousands of distinct CDR3 sequences, about 32% seen once. Sequenced sample: blood. The receptors come from a girl aged 5 to 17 with multiple sclerosis.

The J gene is TRBJ2-5, the V gene TRBV3-1; D gene uncertain. The CDR3 has 12 amino acids. V was cut by 5 bases and J by 5 bases, with 9 bases left in between. Per the germline V gene, CDR1 is LGHDT and CDR2 is YNNKEL (reference sequence). The CDR3 coding sequence is TGTGCCAGCAGCGAAGTTGCTGAGACCCAGTACTTC. Its protein product is CASSEVAETQYF.

The V call is TRBV7-9, the J call TRBJ1-5, with TRBD1 matching 7 bases. The V gene's germline CDR1 is SEHNR and CDR2 FQNEAQ (reference sequence). This CDR3 region has 14 residues. V dropped 5 bases and J dropped 6; count of bases not matched to a gene: 7. Here the CDR3 reads CASSHTGDGQPQHF. Written as DNA, the CDR3 is TGTGCCAGCAGCCATACAGGGGATGGTCAGCCCCAGCATTTT.

This clonotype has only a few counts. The genes are TRBV3-1 and TRBJ1-4, with D perhaps TRBD1 (6 bases). The CDR3 sequence is 14 residues long. The germline gives CDR1 LGHDT, CDR2 YNNKEL (reference sequence). V was pared by 1 base and J by 4 bases, with 7 bases between. CDR3 sequence reads: CASSQVQGNEKLFF. The CDR3, as DNA: TGTGCCAGCAGCCAAGTACAGGGTAATGAAAAACTGTTTTTT.